This T cell receptor (beta chain) originates from a study of blood T cell repertoires in COVID-19. Study summary: T cells, B-cell-depleted T cells, or PBMCs provided the cDNA or gDNA that served as material.

Original data processing: Scientists estimated how many nucleated cells there were by amplifying reference gene primers. Repertoires were generated with immunoSEQ multiplex PCR, while TCRdb's copy carries only in-frame clones and drops some. V, J and clone size derive from that table, while D and trimming were established from the DNA sequence. The sample consists of 150,000 to 200,000 clones, around 88% of them appearing once. Germline CDR1 is LGHNA and CDR2 is YNFKEQ. The V end was cut by 3 bases, the J end by 2 bases, with 11 bases between. The CDR3 length is 14 residues. This clone turned up a few times.

The sample taken for sequencing was peripheral blood. This sequence joins TRBV4-2 and TRBJ2-7; possible D gene TRBD2, 5 bases. The TCR comes from a human donor in a cohort sampled during active COVID-19. CDR3 in DNA: TGTGCCAGCAGCCATGGGAGTAAACCCTACGAGCAGTACTTC. It encodes CASSHGSKPYEQYF.